The 23 T cell receptor beta chains given below trace back to one sample, sequenced in a study of blood T cell repertoires in COVID-19 (dated by TCRdb to about 2020). The library was built by means of the immunoSEQ multiplex PCR assay. What TCRdb holds here is the immuneACCESS table cut down to in-frame rearrangements. Part of the clones is not present; checked against another copy, under half of the missing clones reflect an unresolved V gene, and the others are unexplained. A total of around 150,000 clones appear in this sample, approximately 87% of them only once. The ten biggest clones cover over 9% of the sample. Sequencing was performed on peripheral blood. All receptors derive from a woman aged 70-85 years with COVID-19, enrolled during active disease.

This chain connects TRBV3-1 (or the pseudogene TRBV3-2) to TRBJ1-6; 9 nucleotides agree with TRBD1. CDR3 length: 16 residues. The V and J ends lost 0 bases and 6 bases, in that order; junction bases with no gene match: 3. Looked up from germline, CDR1 is LGHDT and CDR2 is YNNKEL (reference sequence). The CDR3 loop is CASSQDWDRVNSPLHF. The DNA of the CDR3 is TGTGCCAGCAGCCAAGATTGGGACAGGGTTAATTCACCCCTCCACTTT.

This chain uses TRBV28 with TRBJ2-7; 8 nucleotides align to TRBD2. The CDR3 is 15 amino acids. Unmatched junction bases numbered 9, after V lost 6 bases and J lost 2 bases. CDR1 is MDHEN, CDR2 SYDVKM, per germline. CDR3 protein: CASRSPRGVAYEQYF. The CDR3 DNA reads as TGTGCCAGCAGATCCCCGCGGGGGGTGGCCTACGAGCAGTACTTC.

This clone was recorded once. The chain uses TRBV1 and TRBJ1-6; the table's D call TRBD1 went unverified against the DNA. TRBV1 represents a pseudogene. The CDR3 is 14 amino acids. The CDR3 is CTSSLGQANSPLHF. The CDR3, as DNA: TGCACCAGCAGCCTGGGACAGGCCAATTCACCCCTCCACTTT.

The gene calls are TRBV2 and TRBJ2-1; TRBD2 might be the D (5 bases). The germline V and J ends were trimmed by 6 bases and 0 bases, with 12 bases remaining between them. The CDR3 sequence is 15 residues long. Germline CDR1 is SNHLY and CDR2 is FYNNEI. CDR3 loop: CASSPDLSSYNEQFF. Here the CDR3 DNA reads TGTGCCAGCAGCCCGGACTTGAGCTCCTACAATGAGCAGTTCTTC.

V is TRBV5-1 and J is TRBJ1-2, with TRBD1 matching 7 bases. The V gene end was trimmed by 2 bases and the J gene end by 0 bases; junction bases not matched to a gene: 10. Germline V gene lookup returns CDR1 SGHRS and CDR2 YFSETQ. The CDR3 loop spans 17 amino acids. CDR3 DNA sequence: TGCGCCAGCAGCTTAAGACAGGGAGGTGAATCTAACTATGGCTACACCTTC. Protein product: CASSLRQGGESNYGYTF.

This CDR3 reads CASSLGTSASYEQYF. CDR3 nucleotide sequence: TGTGCCAGCAGCTTAGGGACTAGCGCCTCCTACGAGCAGTACTTC. V is TRBV7-2 and J is TRBJ2-7; 9 nucleotides line up with TRBD2. J was trimmed by 0 bases and V by 1 base; bases with no gene match: 1. Germline V gives CDR1 SGHTA, CDR2 FQGNSA. CDR3 length: 15 amino acids.

The chain employs TRBV5-1 and TRBJ1-1; 7 bases match TRBD1. Germline trimming cut 2 bases from V and 3 bases from J; bases unmatched to any gene: 19. The CDR3 is made up of 19 amino acids. CDR1 and CDR2 from the germline V gene are SGHRS and YFSETQ. CDR3 DNA sequence: TGCGCCAGCAGCTTCTTCCGGGACAGAGCGAACGCGGTGGACACTGAAGCTTTCTTT. Its protein product is CASSFFRDRANAVDTEAFF. Full variable domain (remainder filled in from reference TRBV5-1 and TRBJ1-1): KAGVTQTPRYLIKTRGQQVTLSCSPISGHRSVSWYQQTPGQGLQFLFEYFSETQRNKGNFPGRFSGRQFSNSRSEMNVSTLELGDSALYLCASSFFRDRANAVDTEAFFGQGTRLTVV.

CDR3 sequence: CASSRQGGTEAFF. The CDR3 nucleotides are TGTGCCAGCAGTCGCCAGGGGGGTACTGAAGCTTTCTTT. The chain uses TRBV6-5 and TRBJ1-1; 7 positions match TRBD1. Germline CDR1 MNHEY, CDR2 SVGAGI. CDR3 size: 13 residues. The junction had 5 bases not matched to a gene; V was cut back by 5 bases and J by 5 bases.

This sequence joins TRBV2 and TRBJ2-7; TRBD2 matches at 13 bases. Germline CDR1 SNHLY, CDR2 FYNNEI. V shed 2 bases and J 4 bases; nucleotides not matched to a gene: 8. The CDR3 runs 17 residues. The DNA for the CDR3 is TGTGCCAGCAGTGAACGACTAGCGGGGGGAAAACGTTACGAGCAGTACTTC. It yields the protein CASSERLAGGKRYEQYF.

V and J are TRBV2 and TRBJ1-1; D gene unclear. There are 13 residues in the CDR3. V was trimmed by 4 bases and J by 0 bases, leaving 6 bases between them. Germline values: CDR1 SNHLY, CDR2 FYNNEI. Here the CDR3 DNA reads TGTGCCAGCAGTGGTGAGGTGAACACTGAAGCTTTCTTT. Protein product: CASSGEVNTEAFF.

This clone was observed once. This chain connects TRBV28 to TRBJ1-2, with D uncertain. The V end lost 2 bases, the J end lost 0 bases, and 16 bases lay between the germline ends. This CDR3 comprises 17 residues. The V gene's germline CDR1 is MDHEN and CDR2 SYDVKM. For the CDR3, the DNA is TGTGCCAGCAGTTTAGTGTGGAGCACCCTGACTAACTATGGCTACACCTTC. Translated, it gives CASSLVWSTLTNYGYTF.

The chain links TRBV5-4 to TRBJ1-1; a weak D match, TRBD1 (6 bases). The V and J ends lost 3 bases and 4 bases respectively, with 16 bases between them. Germline CDR1 is SGHNT and CDR2 is YYREEE (reference sequence). The CDR3 has 15 amino acids. The CDR3 protein is CASSSGLWGPTEAFF. The CDR3 nucleotides are TGTGCCAGCAGCTCGGGTTTGTGGGGGCCCACTGAAGCTTTCTTT.

This clone occurred once. The chain combines TRBV6-5 with TRBJ2-3, with 7 bases lining up with TRBD1. Germline CDR1 and CDR2: MNHEY and SVGAGI. The CDR3 contains 15 residues. The V segment lost 8 bases and the J segment 4 bases; nucleotides outside the gene matches: 12. The CDR3, as DNA: TGTGCCAGCCTAGCCAACAGGGGTACGCCAGATACGCAGTATTTT. Its protein is CASLANRGTPDTQYF.

DNA for the CDR3: TGTGCCAGCAGCCAAGCCCGTGACAGACATCTCTATGGCTACACCTTC. Translated: CASSQARDRHLYGYTF. The rearrangement links TRBV3-1 (or the pseudogene TRBV3-2) to TRBJ1-2; D possibly corresponds to TRBD1 (5 bases). There are 16 residues in the CDR3. Germline V gene lookup returns CDR1 LGHDT and CDR2 YNNKEL (reference sequence). Trimming removed 1 base at V and 4 bases at J, with 16 bases between.

This chain connects TRBV3-1 (or the pseudogene TRBV3-2) to TRBJ1-3; perhaps TRBD1 as D (5 bases). The germline V gene encodes CDR1 LGHDT and CDR2 YNNKEL (reference sequence). V was clipped by 3 bases and J by 2 bases, with 11 bases between them. The CDR3 has 15 amino acids. The CDR3 loop is CASSQGRATGNTIYF. CDR3 sequence (DNA): TGTGCCAGCAGCCAGGGCAGGGCAACTGGAAACACCATATATTTT.

V usage is TRBV3-1 (or the pseudogene TRBV3-2) and J usage is TRBJ1-2, with a weak D call TRBD1 (5 bases). The V end was cut by 1 base, the J end by 6 bases, with 15 bases between. From germline, CDR1 is LGHDT and CDR2 YNNKEL (reference sequence). This CDR3 contains 15 residues. CDR3 bases: TGTGCCAGCAGCCAAGGCAGTAAAGGGGCGAATGGCTACACCTTC. It specifies CASSQGSKGANGYTF.

V and J are TRBV7-2 and TRBJ2-3; maybe TRBD1 (5 bases). The germline V and J ends were trimmed by 2 bases and 6 bases, with 12 bases remaining between them. The CDR3 consists of 14 residues. Germline lookup yields CDR1 SGHTA and CDR2 FQGNSA. The CDR3 reads CASSLMLGPDTQYF. DNA of the CDR3: TGTGCCAGCAGCTTAATGCTGGGGCCCGATACGCAGTATTTT. The entire variable domain, with the rest obtained from reference TRBV7-2 and TRBJ2-3, is as follows: GAGVSQSPSNKVTEKGKDVELRCDPISGHTALYWYRQSLGQGLEFLIYFQGNSAPDKSGLPSDRFSAERTGGSVSTLTIQRTQQEDSAVYLCASSLMLGPDTQYFGPGTRLTVL.

The V call is TRBV7-3, the J call TRBJ2-3; D is perhaps TRBD2 (5 bases). Germline-derived CDR1 and CDR2 are SGHTA and FQGTGA. The CDR3 spans 16 residues. Trimming removed 5 bases from V and 0 bases from J, with 15 bases in between. The CDR3 protein is CASSPRLAGSTDTQYF. The CDR3 coding sequence is TGTGCCAGCAGCCCAAGGTTGGCGGGTAGCACAGATACGCAGTATTTT. Full variable domain (rest looked up from reference TRBV7-3 and TRBJ2-3): GAGVSQTPSNKVTEKGKYVELRCDPISGHTALYWYRQSLGQGPEFLIYFQGTGAADDSGLPNDRFFAVRPEGSVSTLKIQRTERGDSAVYLCASSPRLAGSTDTQYFGPGTRLTVL.

The V call is TRBV29-1, the J call TRBJ1-5; weak D call: TRBD1 (6 bases). Trimming removed 6 bases from V and 7 bases from J, with 16 bases in between. The CDR3 loop spans 13 amino acids. Germline CDR1 and CDR2: SQVTM and ANQGSEA. CDR3 protein: CSVGAGSGQPQHF. CDR3 sequence (DNA): TGCAGCGTGGGGGCAGGGTCGGGCCAGCCCCAGCATTTT. The variable domain in full, with the rest retrieved from reference TRBV29-1 and TRBJ1-5, is SAVISQKPSRDICQRGTSLTIQCQVDSQVTMMFWYRQQPGQSLTLIATANQGSEATYESGFVIDKFPISRPNLTFSTLTVSNMSPEDSSIYLCSVGAGSGQPQHFGDGTRLSIL.

This clone has more than one count but fewer than ten. This rearrangement joins TRBV30 to TRBJ2-7; weak D call: TRBD1 (5 bases). Germline V CDR1 and CDR2: GTSNPN, SVGIG (reference sequence). Deletions cut 4 bases from V and 0 bases from J, with 19 bases between. The CDR3 extends over 16 amino acids. CDR3 DNA: TGTGCCTGGACCGTAGGGTGGACACCTAGCTCCTACGAGCAGTACTTC. It codes for CAWTVGWTPSSYEQYF.

This clone appeared once. The chain joins TRBV5-4 to TRBJ2-1, with D perhaps TRBD1 (5 bases). The ends were cut back, 0 bases at V and 7 bases at J, with 11 bases in the middle. The CDR3 contains 14 residues. CDR1 is SGHNT and CDR2 is YYREEE in the germline V gene (reference sequence). CDR3: CASSLGVTENEQFF. The DNA of the CDR3 is TGTGCCAGCAGCTTGGGGGTGACAGAAAATGAGCAGTTCTTC.

J is TRBJ2-7 and V is TRBV27; 7 bases line up with TRBD1. The CDR3 sequence is 13 residues long. V lost 6 bases, J lost 3 bases, and 5 bases stayed unmatched. The V gene's germline CDR1 is MNHEY and CDR2 SMNVEV (reference sequence). The CDR3, as DNA: TGTGCCAGCAGCCGACAGGGAATCTACGAGCAGTACTTC. The encoded protein is CASSRQGIYEQYF.

This chain uses TRBV6-5 with TRBJ1-5, with 9 bases aligning to TRBD1. The junction had 7 bases not matched to a gene; V was cut back by 10 bases and J by 6 bases. From germline, CDR1 is MNHEY and CDR2 SVGAGI. The CDR3 covers 13 residues. The CDR3 here is CATSGTGTQPQHF. DNA of the CDR3: TGTGCCACCTCCGGGACAGGGACTCAGCCCCAGCATTTT.